A selection of T cell receptor beta chains follows, all from one sample in a study of T cells in tuberculosis. Generated by immunoSEQ multiplex PCR, the TCRdb table keeps only in-frame clones and is missing some. The data show 40,000 to 45,000 clones, about 95% seen once. Sequenced input: PBMCs. The receptors here all came from a donor aged 10 to 29 with latent tuberculosis or without tuberculosis infection. Each CDR3 is given with its conserved first and last residue. Fields, in order: J gene, V gene, clone size, D gene, CDR3 DNA, CDR3 protein. D genes are given only for firm matches. Rows give clone size only sometimes, using once, few, many, or a class for an expanded clone.

j_gene: TRBJ1-3; v_gene: TRBV7-2; abundance: .; d_gene: TRBD1; CDR3nt: TGTGCCAGCAGTTTCTCTTTAGGACAGGGCAATGGAAACACCATATATTTT; CDR3aa: CASSFSLGQGNGNTIYF
j_gene: TRBJ2-7; v_gene: TRBV6-5; abundance: .; d_gene: .; CDR3nt: TGTGCCAGCAGTTACACCCCGGGACACACCTACGAGCAGTACTTC; CDR3aa: CASSYTPGHTYEQYF
j_gene: TRBJ2-2; v_gene: TRBV7-3; abundance: .; d_gene: .; CDR3nt: TGTGCCAGCAGCAAAAACCAGGGGAGCGGGGAGCTGTTTTTT; CDR3aa: CASSKNQGSGELFF
j_gene: TRBJ2-1; v_gene: TRBV14; abundance: .; d_gene: TRBD2; CDR3nt: TGTGCCAGCAGCCAAACCCTTAGCGGGGTGGATGAGCAGTTCTTC; CDR3aa: CASSQTLSGVDEQFF
j_gene: TRBJ1-3; v_gene: TRBV4-2; abundance: .; d_gene: TRBD1; CDR3nt: TGTGCCAGCAGCCAACCGGGGACAGGCGGAAACACCATATATTTT; CDR3aa: CASSQPGTGGNTIYF
j_gene: TRBJ2-4; v_gene: TRBV29-1; abundance: once; d_gene: .; CDR3nt: TGCAGCGTTGAAATAAATTGGGGCCTTGGGAACATTCAGTACTTC; CDR3aa: CSVEINWGLGNIQYF
j_gene: TRBJ1-2; v_gene: TRBV2; abundance: .; d_gene: .; CDR3nt: TGTGCCAGCAGTGAACGGGGAAGTCACTATGGCTACACCTTC; CDR3aa: CASSERGSHYGYTF
j_gene: TRBJ1-3; v_gene: TRBV11-1; abundance: .; d_gene: .; CDR3nt: TGTGCCAGCAGCTTAGGCACAGCTGGAAACACCATATATTTT; CDR3aa: CASSLGTAGNTIYF
j_gene: TRBJ1-5; v_gene: TRBV19; abundance: .; d_gene: .; CDR3nt: TGTGCCACCACTTATGGCAATCAGCCCCAGCATTTT; CDR3aa: CATTYGNQPQHF
j_gene: TRBJ2-7; v_gene: TRBV2; abundance: .; d_gene: TRBD2; CDR3nt: TGTGCCAGCAGGAGGGTGGAGCGGGGGGGATACGAGCAGTACTTC; CDR3aa: CASRRVERGGYEQYF
j_gene: TRBJ2-7; v_gene: TRBV6-6; abundance: .; d_gene: .; CDR3nt: TGTGCCATCCAAGGGGGATTATCCTACGAGCAGTACTTC; CDR3aa: CAIQGGLSYEQYF
j_gene: TRBJ2-7; v_gene: TRBV6-6; abundance: .; d_gene: .; CDR3nt: TGTGCCAGCAGTCCTCCATTATTCGGGACTCCCTACGAGCAGTACTTC; CDR3aa: CASSPPLFGTPYEQYF
j_gene: TRBJ1-2; v_gene: TRBV5-4; abundance: once; d_gene: .; CDR3nt: TGTGCCAGCAGCTCCCCACCCTCCAGGGATGGCTACACCTTC; CDR3aa: CASSSPPSRDGYTF
j_gene: TRBJ2-2; v_gene: TRBV27; abundance: once; d_gene: .; CDR3nt: TGTGCCAGCAGTTTATCGCTCAGCACCGGGGAGCTGTTTTTT; CDR3aa: CASSLSLSTGELFF
j_gene: TRBJ2-1; v_gene: TRBV7-8; abundance: .; d_gene: .; CDR3nt: TGTGCCAGCAGCTTAGTGTCCCGGAATGAGCAGTTCTTC; CDR3aa: CASSLVSRNEQFF
j_gene: TRBJ2-3; v_gene: TRBV9; abundance: .; d_gene: TRBD2; CDR3nt: TGTGCCAGCAGCCCACGACTAGCGGAATACACAGATACGCAGTATTTT; CDR3aa: CASSPRLAEYTDTQYF
j_gene: TRBJ1-1; v_gene: TRBV18; abundance: .; d_gene: .; CDR3nt: TGTGCCAGCTCACCAAGATGGGGGGGGACTGAAGCTTTCTTT; CDR3aa: CASSPRWGGTEAFF
j_gene: TRBJ2-3; v_gene: TRBV9; abundance: .; d_gene: .; CDR3nt: TGTGCCAGCAGCGTAGGGGGCGGGGCGGCAGATACGCAGTATTTT; CDR3aa: CASSVGGGAADTQYF
j_gene: TRBJ2-2; v_gene: TRBV27; abundance: .; d_gene: TRBD1; CDR3nt: TGTGCCAGCAGGCCGGGACAGATGAACACCGGGGAGCTGTTTTTT; CDR3aa: CASRPGQMNTGELFF
j_gene: TRBJ2-7; v_gene: TRBV9; abundance: .; d_gene: .; CDR3nt: TGTGCCAGCAGCGTAGGTAACTTCTACGAGCAGTACTTC; CDR3aa: CASSVGNFYEQYF
j_gene: TRBJ1-3; v_gene: TRBV7-2; abundance: .; d_gene: .; CDR3nt: TGTGCCAGCAGCTCCATGGGGGGGGCTGGAAACACCATATATTTT; CDR3aa: CASSSMGGAGNTIYF
j_gene: TRBJ2-1; v_gene: TRBV10-2; abundance: .; d_gene: TRBD2; CDR3nt: TGCGCCAGCAACCTGGGGGGGAGGGGTGCAAATGAGCAGTTCTTC; CDR3aa: CASNLGGRGANEQFF
j_gene: TRBJ1-5; v_gene: TRBV27; abundance: .; d_gene: .; CDR3nt: TGTGCCAGCAGTTTATCGAGGGCGGGTTTGGGGCCCCAGCATTTT; CDR3aa: CASSLSRAGLGPQHF
j_gene: TRBJ1-1; v_gene: TRBV6-5; abundance: .; d_gene: .; CDR3nt: TGTGCCAGCAGTTTGTCCAGGGGAGCTATTGAAGCTTTCTTT; CDR3aa: CASSLSRGAIEAFF
j_gene: TRBJ1-1; v_gene: TRBV5-1; abundance: .; d_gene: .; CDR3nt: TGCGCCAGCAGCTTTTATCGACTTTACACTGAAGCTTTCTTT; CDR3aa: CASSFYRLYTEAFF
j_gene: TRBJ2-7; v_gene: TRBV7-9; abundance: .; d_gene: .; CDR3nt: TGTGCCAGCAGCTTAGTAGGAGGGGTCAACTCCTACGAGCAGTACTTC; CDR3aa: CASSLVGGVNSYEQYF
j_gene: TRBJ2-5; v_gene: TRBV25-1; abundance: .; d_gene: TRBD1; CDR3nt: TGTGCCAGCAGTGGACCCGGGACAGGGGGTCAAAAGACCCAGTACTTC; CDR3aa: CASSGPGTGGQKTQYF
j_gene: TRBJ2-7; v_gene: TRBV7-2; abundance: .; d_gene: TRBD1; CDR3nt: TGTGCCAGCAGCTTTTTATGGGACAGGGGGAACGAGCAGTACTTC; CDR3aa: CASSFLWDRGNEQYF
j_gene: TRBJ1-2; v_gene: TRBV30; abundance: once; d_gene: .; CDR3nt: TGTGCCTGGAGTGTACTTGGTGGCTACACCTTC; CDR3aa: CAWSVLGGYTF
j_gene: TRBJ2-3; v_gene: TRBV5-1; abundance: .; d_gene: .; CDR3nt: TGCGCCAGCAGCTTAGGTGATGTCGGGAGTAGAGTTACGCAGTATTTT; CDR3aa: CASSLGDVGSRVTQYF
j_gene: TRBJ2-1; v_gene: TRBV30; abundance: once; d_gene: .; CDR3nt: TGTGCCGGACTGACTAGTTTGGACTACAATGAGCAGTTCTTC; CDR3aa: CAGLTSLDYNEQFF
j_gene: TRBJ1-2; v_gene: TRBV5-1; abundance: few; d_gene: TRBD1; CDR3nt: TGCGCCAGCAGCTTGGCCGCGGGACAGAGTTATGGCTACACCTTC; CDR3aa: CASSLAAGQSYGYTF
j_gene: TRBJ2-5; v_gene: TRBV27; abundance: .; d_gene: TRBD2; CDR3nt: TGTGCCAGCAGTTCGCTCCCGGGACTAGCGGGAAAGTACCAAGAGACCCAGTACTTC; CDR3aa: CASSSLPGLAGKYQETQYF
j_gene: TRBJ2-7; v_gene: TRBV25-1; abundance: .; d_gene: TRBD1; CDR3nt: TGTGCCAGCAGTGGAAAGGGACAGGGCTCCTACGAGCAGTACTTC; CDR3aa: CASSGKGQGSYEQYF
j_gene: TRBJ1-1; v_gene: TRBV19; abundance: .; d_gene: .; CDR3nt: TGTGCCAGTAAATCAGGGGCGGGTACTGAAGCTTTCTTT; CDR3aa: CASKSGAGTEAFF
j_gene: TRBJ2-7; v_gene: TRBV7-2; abundance: .; d_gene: TRBD1; CDR3nt: TGTGCCAGCAGCTTCCTTCCGGGACAGGGTGACGAGCAGTACTTC; CDR3aa: CASSFLPGQGDEQYF
j_gene: TRBJ1-5; v_gene: TRBV2; abundance: once; d_gene: .; CDR3nt: TGTGCCAGCAGTGATCCCACAGGGTCCGCAAATCAGCCCCAGCATTTT; CDR3aa: CASSDPTGSANQPQHF
j_gene: TRBJ2-2; v_gene: TRBV5-8; abundance: .; d_gene: .; CDR3nt: TGTGCCAGCAGCTTCAATAGGGGTTACACCGGGGAGCTGTTTTTT; CDR3aa: CASSFNRGYTGELFF
j_gene: TRBJ2-7; v_gene: TRBV5-1; abundance: .; d_gene: TRBD1; CDR3nt: TGCGCCAGCAGCGACAGGGGGCCGTTAAACGAGCAGTACTTC; CDR3aa: CASSDRGPLNEQYF
j_gene: TRBJ2-6; v_gene: TRBV28; abundance: .; d_gene: TRBD1; CDR3nt: TGTGCCAGCAGTACCCCTCAGGGGGCGCGGGGGGCCAACGTCCTGACTTTC; CDR3aa: CASSTPQGARGANVLTF
j_gene: TRBJ2-7; v_gene: TRBV4-2; abundance: .; d_gene: .; CDR3nt: TGTGCCAGCAGCCCCCTCTCAGGGGTTCAAGAGCAGTACTTC; CDR3aa: CASSPLSGVQEQYF
j_gene: TRBJ1-2; v_gene: TRBV19; abundance: few; d_gene: TRBD1; CDR3nt: TGTGCCAGTAGTATTTCCCCAGGGGGCTATGGCTACACCTTC; CDR3aa: CASSISPGGYGYTF
j_gene: TRBJ1-5; v_gene: TRBV7-2; abundance: .; d_gene: .; CDR3nt: TGTGCCAGCAGCCCCGGAAGGGGGTTCAATCAGCCCCAGCATTTT; CDR3aa: CASSPGRGFNQPQHF